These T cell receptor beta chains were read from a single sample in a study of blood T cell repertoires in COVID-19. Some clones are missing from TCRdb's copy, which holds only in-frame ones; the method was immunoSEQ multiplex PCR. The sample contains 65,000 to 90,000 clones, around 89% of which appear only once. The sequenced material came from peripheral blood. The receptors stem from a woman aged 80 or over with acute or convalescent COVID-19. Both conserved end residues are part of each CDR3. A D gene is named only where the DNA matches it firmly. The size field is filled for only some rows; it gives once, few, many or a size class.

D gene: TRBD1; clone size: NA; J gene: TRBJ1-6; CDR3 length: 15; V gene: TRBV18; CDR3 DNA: TGTGCCAGCTCACCACGCCAGGGGGATAATTCACCCCTCCACTTT; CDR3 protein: CASSPRQGDNSPLHF
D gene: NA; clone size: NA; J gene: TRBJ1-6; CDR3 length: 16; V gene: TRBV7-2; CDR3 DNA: TGTGCCAGCAGCTTACAGTTCTCCTCCTATAATTCACCCCTCCACTTT; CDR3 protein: CASSLQFSSYNSPLHF
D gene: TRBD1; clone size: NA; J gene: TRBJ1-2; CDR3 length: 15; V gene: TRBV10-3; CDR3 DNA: TGTGCCATCAGTGAGTCGGACAGGGGAAAAGATGGCTACACCTTC; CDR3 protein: CAISESDRGKDGYTF
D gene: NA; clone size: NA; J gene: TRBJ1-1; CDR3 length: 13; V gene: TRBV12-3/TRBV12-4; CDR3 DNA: TGTGCCACACGGGGCGGGGGGAACACTGAAGCTTTCTTT; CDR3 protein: CATRGGGNTEAFF
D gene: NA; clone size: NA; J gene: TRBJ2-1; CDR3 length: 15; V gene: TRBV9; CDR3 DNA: TGTGCCAGCAGCGTAGGGGCGAGCTCCTACAATGAGCAGTTCTTC; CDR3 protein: CASSVGASSYNEQFF
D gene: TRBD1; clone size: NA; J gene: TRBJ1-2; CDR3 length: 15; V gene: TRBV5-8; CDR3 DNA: TGTGCCAGCAGCGCGCGGGGGGTTGGGACAGATGGCTACACCTTC; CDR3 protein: CASSARGVGTDGYTF
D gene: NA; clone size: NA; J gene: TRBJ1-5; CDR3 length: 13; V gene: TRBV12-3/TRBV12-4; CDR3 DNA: TGTGCCAGCAGAGGACAGCCCAATCAGCCCCAGCATTTT; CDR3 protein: CASRGQPNQPQHF
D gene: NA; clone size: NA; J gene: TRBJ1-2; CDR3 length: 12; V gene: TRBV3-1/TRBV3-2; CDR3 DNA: TGTGCCAGCAGCCAGCGGGCTGGTGGCTACACCTTC; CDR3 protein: CASSQRAGGYTF
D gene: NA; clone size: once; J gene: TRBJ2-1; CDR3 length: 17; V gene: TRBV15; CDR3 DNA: TGTGCCACCAGCAGAGACCCTTTTGGGAGCTCCTACAATGAGCAGTTCTTC; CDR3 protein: CATSRDPFGSSYNEQFF
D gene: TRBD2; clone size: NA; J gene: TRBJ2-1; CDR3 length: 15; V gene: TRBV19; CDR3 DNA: TGTGCCAGTAGTCAATCTAGCGGGAGGGCCCCTGAGCAGTTCTTC; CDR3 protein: CASSQSSGRAPEQFF
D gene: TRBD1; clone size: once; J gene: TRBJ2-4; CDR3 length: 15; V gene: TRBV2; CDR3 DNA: TGTGCCAGCGAAGACCCGGGACAGGGAAAAAACATTCAGTACTTC; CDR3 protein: CASEDPGQGKNIQYF
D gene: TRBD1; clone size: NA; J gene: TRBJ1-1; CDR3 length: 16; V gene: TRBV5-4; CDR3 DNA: TGTGCCAGCAGCTTGGAGGGAACAGGGGCGAAGGCTGAAGCTTTCTTT; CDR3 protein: CASSLEGTGAKAEAFF
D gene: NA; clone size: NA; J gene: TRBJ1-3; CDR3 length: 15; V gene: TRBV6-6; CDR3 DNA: TGTGCCAGCAGTGGACAGAGTTCCTCTGGAAACACCATATATTTT; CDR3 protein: CASSGQSSSGNTIYF
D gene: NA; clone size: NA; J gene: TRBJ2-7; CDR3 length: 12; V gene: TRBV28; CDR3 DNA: TGTGCCAGCAGTTCGGCCGAGGTCGAGCAGTACTTC; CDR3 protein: CASSSAEVEQYF
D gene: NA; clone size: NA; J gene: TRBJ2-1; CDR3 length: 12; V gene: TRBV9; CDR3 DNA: TGTGCCAGCGGCCCGGGTTACAATGAGCAGTTCTTC; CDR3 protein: CASGPGYNEQFF
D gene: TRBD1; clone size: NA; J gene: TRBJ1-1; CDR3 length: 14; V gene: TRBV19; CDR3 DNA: TGTGCCAGTAGTCATACCCGACAGGGGGGCGAAGCTTTCTTT; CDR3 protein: CASSHTRQGGEAFF
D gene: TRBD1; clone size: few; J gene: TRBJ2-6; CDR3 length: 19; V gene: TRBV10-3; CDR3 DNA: TGTGCCATCAGTGGATCGCGGACAGGGTCGGACTCTGGGGCCAACGTCCTGACTTTC; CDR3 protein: CAISGSRTGSDSGANVLTF